The 8 T cell receptor beta chains listed next were all sequenced from one sample in a study of blood T cell repertoires in COVID-19. Data came from immunoSEQ multiplex PCR; TCRdb stores just in-frame clones and leaves some out. The sample has 150,000 or so clones, around 82% seen once. The sequencing input was peripheral blood. The origin of the receptors is a human donor with acute or convalescent COVID-19. The donor label of this sample is uncertain.

The chain has TRBV5-1 and TRBJ2-7; 7 bases fit TRBD2. Germline values: CDR1 SGHRS, CDR2 YFSETQ. The V segment lost 7 bases and the J segment 3 bases; nucleotides outside the gene matches: 7. The CDR3 sequence is 13 residues long. The CDR3, as DNA: TGCGCCAGCGCTCGGGGGGAGGGCTACGAGCAGTACTTC. Translating it yields CASARGEGYEQYF.

CDR3 sequence: CASSLGQGTGEQYF. CDR3 DNA: TGCGCCAGCAGCTTGGGACAGGGGACGGGGGAGCAGTACTTC. V is TRBV4-1 and J is TRBJ2-7; TRBD1 matches at 10 bases. The V and J ends lost 5 bases and 7 bases, in that order; junction bases with no gene match: 8. The CDR3 runs 14 residues. Germline values: CDR1 MGHRA, CDR2 YSYEKL.

The V call is TRBV6-6, the J call TRBJ2-7; 7 bases match TRBD1. CDR3 size: 17 residues. Germline V gives CDR1 MNHNY, CDR2 SVGAGI (reference sequence). Losses at the gene ends were 5 bases for V and 0 bases for J; bases not matched to a gene: 13. Here the CDR3 reads CASSQPFRGGGSYEQYF. The CDR3 DNA sequence: TGTGCCAGCAGTCAACCTTTTCGAGGGGGCGGCTCCTACGAGCAGTACTTC.

The rearrangement uses TRBV5-6 and TRBJ1-2, with TRBD1 as a possible D gene (6 bases). The CDR3 is made up of 15 amino acids. Looked up from germline, CDR1 is SGHDT and CDR2 is YYEEEE. Trimming removed 4 bases at V and 0 bases at J, with 13 bases between. CDR3 DNA: TGTGCCAGCAGCACACCACAGGGACCTAACTATGGCTACACCTTC. Translating it yields CASSTPQGPNYGYTF.

This chain connects TRBV15 to TRBJ1-1; weak D call: TRBD1 (6 bases). CDR3 length equals 14 residues. Trimming stripped 1 base from V and 7 bases from J, with 13 bases between. Germline-derived CDR1 and CDR2 are LNHNV and YYDKDF (reference sequence). The CDR3 bases are TGTGCCACCAGCAGAGGTGAGGGGGGGATTGAAGCTTTCTTT. It codes for CATSRGEGGIEAFF.

The gene calls are TRBV19 and TRBJ2-7; a weak D match, TRBD2 (7 bases). Trimming cost V 7 bases and J 7 bases, with 35 bases left between them. The CDR3 totals 19 residues. Germline V lookup: CDR1 LNHDA, CDR2 SQIVND (reference sequence). In nucleotides, the CDR3 is TGTGCCAGTATCCTGCCCTTCCCCGAGAAGGAGGGGGGGCAGGGTGAGCAGTACTTC. Protein: CASILPFPEKEGGQGEQYF.

V gene TRBV20-1 combines with J gene TRBJ2-7; TRBD2 is a possible D gene (6 bases). Germline V CDR1 and CDR2: DFQATT, SNEGSKA (reference sequence). This CDR3 contains 13 residues. V was cut by 3 bases and J by 6 bases, with 15 bases left in between. CDR3 nucleotide sequence: TGCAGTGCTAGTGCCTCGGGGAGGAGCGAGCAGTACTTC. Amino acids: CSASASGRSEQYF.

The rearrangement uses TRBV4-3 and TRBJ1-1; no reliable D call. Germline V CDR1 and CDR2: LGHNA, YSLEER. The CDR3 has 15 residues. Trimming removed 4 bases from V and 1 base from J, with 13 bases in between. The CDR3 DNA sequence: TGCGCCAGCAGCCGCGCGGGGAGGGCGAACACTGAAGCTTTCTTT. It translates to CASSRAGRANTEAFF.